Reported below is one TCR beta chain. Antigen unknown. A read error may be the cause here, since a much bigger clone is one base away. V shed 3 bases and J shed 2 bases, with 11 bases lying between them. The CDR3 runs 14 residues. CDR1 is SGHTA and CDR2 is FQGNSA in the germline V gene. These data are taken from a study of molecular identifiers for immune sequencing clone quantification. Study summary: In the replicates, RNA derived from about 21,000 or 97,000 naive CD8 cells was divided into five parts, and four were sequenced.

Study observations and caveats: Clones with over 20 RNA copies captured over 99% of effector molecules but under 1% of naive ones.

Preparation of naive CD8 libraries involved 20,000 to 1,000,000 sorted cells and 10%, 30% or 50% RNA. A CD8+CD4-CCR7+CD45RA+ phenotype served as the sorting definition for naive CD8 T cells. TCRdb recomputed calls from the PCR reads with MiXCR, one row per CDR3 protein. The table lists about 500,000 distinct CDR3 sequences, roughly 25% of them singletons. J is TRBJ2-7 and V is TRBV7-2, with D uncertain. The receptor's source is a human donor in good health. Some libraries in this study had Jurkat cell RNA spiked in. The sample taken for sequencing was naive CD8+ T cells from blood, with Jurkat cell RNA spiked in. Regarding subset: FACS-sorted CD8+CD4-CCR7+CD45RA+ naive T cells. Written as DNA, the CDR3 is TGTGCCAGCAGCTTGGCGAGAGAGCCCTACGAGCAGTACTTC. Amino acid sequence: CASSLAREPYEQYF.